A single sample is the source of the 20 T cell receptor beta chains below, sequenced in a study of T cells in localized non-small cell lung cancer. Sequenced by immunoSEQ multiplex PCR; TCRdb stores in-frame clones only, minus some. The sample has fewer than 3,000 clones; 30% to 40% are singletons. Source: lung tumor tissue, taken before any cancer treatment. The receptors come from a man between 40 and 75 years old with stage II lung adenocarcinoma.

The table lists this clone with a few counts. The read ends 1 residue shy of where the CDR3 ends; the end is completed using the germline J gene. The rearrangement uses TRBV10-3 and TRBJ2-7; 10 nucleotides align to TRBD2. This CDR3 is 14 amino acids long. Looked up from germline, CDR1 is ENHRY and CDR2 is SYGVKD. V lost 2 bases, J lost 2 bases, and 0 bases stayed unmatched. Partial CDR3 DNA: TGTGCCATCAGTGAGACTAGCGGGGCCTACGAGCAGTAC. It translates to CAISETSGAYEQY. The entire CDR3 is CAISETSGAYEQYF.

This clone is labeled as medium-sized. V usage is TRBV11-3 and J usage is TRBJ1-5; 7 bases are shared with TRBD1. There are 16 residues in the CDR3. The ends lost 6 bases at V and 5 bases at J; junction bases unmatched: 13. Germline CDR1 reads SGHNT; CDR2 reads YENEEA. The CDR3 sequence is CASSSTGAAEDQPQHF. CDR3 coding DNA: TGTGCCAGCAGTTCCACAGGGGCCGCCGAGGATCAGCCCCAGCATTTT.

This chain uses TRBV29-1 with TRBJ2-2; 9 nucleotides agree with TRBD2. There are 15 residues in the CDR3. Germline CDR1 reads SQVTM; CDR2 reads ANQGSEA. V lost 5 bases, J lost 1 base, and 5 bases stayed unmatched. The CDR3 bases are TGCAGCGTTCCTCTAGCGGGGCTGAACACCGGGGAGCTGTTTTTT. This gives the protein CSVPLAGLNTGELFF.

This clone was seen only a few times. The J gene is TRBJ2-2, the V gene TRBV6-8; the D is unclear. Looked up from germline, CDR1 is MNHGY and CDR2 is SAAAGT. Trimming took 0 bases from V and 4 from J, leaving 12 bases between them. The length of the CDR3 is 16 residues. The CDR3 here is CASSYSMTLSTGELFF. The CDR3 nucleotides are TGTGCCAGCAGTTACTCCATGACCCTGAGCACCGGGGAGCTGTTTTTT.

There are a few counts of this clone. The CDR3 loop reads CASTTLPRNRDEQYF. DNA of the CDR3: TGTGCCAGCACCACCCTTCCCAGAAACAGGGACGAGCAGTACTTC. The V and J genes are TRBV28 and TRBJ2-7; perhaps TRBD1 as D (6 bases). V lost 7 bases to trimming and J lost 5 bases, with 21 bases between them. There are 15 residues in the CDR3. In germline, CDR1 is MDHEN, CDR2 SYDVKM.

The chain joins TRBV6-7 to TRBJ1-1; TRBD1 is a possible D gene (5 bases). TRBV6-7 is an ORF, and what it does is uncertain. The CDR3 contains 11 residues. V was clipped by 8 bases and J by 8 bases, with 12 bases between them. In DNA, the CDR3 is TGTGCCAGCCCCGGGACTTTCGAAGCTTTCTTT. Protein sequence: CASPGTFEAFF.

As to this clone: The sample has other DNA sequences that encode this CDR3 too. The V call is TRBV11-3, the J call TRBJ2-1; 13 positions match TRBD2. The CDR3 sequence is 15 residues long. CDR1 is SGHNT and CDR2 is YENEEA in the germline V gene. V lost 4 bases, J lost 7 bases, and 4 bases stayed unmatched. CDR3 nucleotide sequence: TGTGCCAGCAGCTCCGGACTAGCGGGGGTAAATGAGCAGTTCTTC. This codes for CASSSGLAGVNEQFF.

This chain links TRBV14 with TRBJ1-2, with D perhaps matching TRBD1 (5 bases). V gave up 4 bases and J gave up 2 bases, with 14 bases separating them. The CDR3 consists of 15 residues. CDR1 is SGHDN and CDR2 is FVKESK in the germline V gene. As DNA, the CDR3 is TGTGCCAGCAGCCGCTTCGAGGGGTGGAACTATGGCTACACCTTC. Encoded protein: CASSRFEGWNYGYTF.

V usage is TRBV6-8 and J usage is TRBJ2-1, with 7 bases aligning to TRBD1. The CDR3 runs to 15 residues. V lost 8 bases and J lost 0; bases outside the gene matches: 7. Germline-derived CDR1 and CDR2 are MNHGY and SAAAGT. The CDR3 DNA is TGTGCCAGCGGCAGGGGGTGGGGCTCCTACAATGAGCAGTTCTTC. Translating gives CASGRGWGSYNEQFF.

Sample share makes this clone medium-sized. The rearrangement links TRBV11-3 to TRBJ2-7; TRBD1 matches 8 bases. Trimming removed 5 bases from V and 5 bases from J; junction bases left unmatched: 8. The CDR3 loop spans 14 amino acids. Germline CDR1 SGHNT, CDR2 YENEEA. Here the CDR3 reads CASSPRDRPHEQYF. The CDR3 bases are TGTGCCAGCAGCCCCCGGGACAGGCCCCACGAGCAGTACTTC.

This clone was counted between two and nine times. V and J are TRBV19 and TRBJ2-7; the D gene is possibly TRBD2 (5 bases). The ends were cut back, 1 base at V and 2 bases at J, with 6 bases in the middle. The CDR3 extends over 13 amino acids. The germline V gene encodes CDR1 LNHDA and CDR2 SQIVND (reference sequence). This CDR3 is CASSIAGTYEQYF. The CDR3 DNA reads TGTGCCAGTAGTATAGCGGGAACCTACGAGCAGTACTTC.

This clone is labeled medium-sized. The chain employs TRBV6-8 and TRBJ1-1; D not resolved. V lost 3 bases and J lost 1, with 9 bases in between. The CDR3 totals 14 residues. CDR1 is MNHGY, CDR2 SAAAGT, per germline. CDR3 in DNA: TGTGCCAGCAGTTATACGACACCGAACACTGAAGCTTTCTTT. Translated, it gives CASSYTTPNTEAFF.

The chain combines TRBV9 with TRBJ1-1; unclear D gene. Trimming took off 4 bases at V and 0 bases at J, with 7 bases between the two ends. Germline V gives CDR1 SGDLS, CDR2 YYNGEE. The CDR3 consists of 13 residues. The chain's CDR3 is CASSPTVNTEAFF. DNA of the CDR3: TGTGCCAGCAGCCCCACGGTGAACACTGAAGCTTTCTTT.

The genes are TRBV6-8 and TRBJ2-3; no firm D call. The CDR3 is 12 amino acids. The germline V gene encodes CDR1 MNHGY and CDR2 SAAAGT. The V end was cut by 6 bases, the J end by 0 bases, with 4 bases between. The CDR3 DNA reads as TGTGCCAGCAGCTCTAGCACAGATACGCAGTATTTT. Translated: CASSSSTDTQYF.

This clone is judged large. The chain carries TRBV6-8 and TRBJ2-2; TRBD1 might be the D (6 bases). The length of the CDR3 is 13 residues. Germline V gene data show CDR1 as MNHGY and CDR2 as SAAAGT. The CDR3 loop reads CASTRGYTGELFF. In nucleotides, the CDR3 is TGTGCTTCTACCAGGGGCTACACCGGGGAGCTGTTTTTT.

In its sample, this clone was seen a few times. V and J are TRBV7-6 and TRBJ1-5; the D gene is possibly TRBD1 (5 bases). CDR1 and CDR2 from the germline V gene are SGHVS and FNYEAQ. The V and J ends lost 5 bases and 3 bases respectively, with 14 bases between them. The CDR3 spans 15 residues. CDR3 sequence reads: CASSTGTGFNQPQHF. The CDR3 nucleotides read TGTGCCAGCAGCACTGGGACGGGTTTCAATCAGCCCCAGCATTTT.

This chain uses TRBV9 with TRBJ1-1; TRBD1 might be the D (5 bases). The CDR3 is made up of 15 amino acids. V was cut by 4 bases and J by 1 base, with 14 bases left in between. Per germline, CDR1 SGDLS and CDR2 YYNGEE. The chain's CDR3 is CASSFQDGQNTEAFF. DNA of the CDR3: TGTGCCAGCAGCTTCCAAGACGGACAGAACACTGAAGCTTTCTTT.

A few counts support this clone. The V gene is TRBV28, the J gene TRBJ1-4; 7 bases are shared with TRBD1. Per the germline V gene, CDR1 is MDHEN and CDR2 is SYDVKM. V was clipped by 6 bases and J by 4 bases; unmatched bases: 8. The CDR3 covers 15 residues. The CDR3 loop is CASRSTGTVNEKLFF. The CDR3 bases are TGTGCCAGCAGATCGACCGGGACAGTTAATGAAAAACTGTTTTTT. Together with reference TRBV28 and TRBJ1-4, the CDR3 gives the full variable domain: DVKVTQSSRYLVKRTGEKVFLECVQDMDHENMFWYRQDPGLGLRLIYFSYDVKMKEKGDIPEGYSVSREKKERFSLILESASTNQTSMYLCASRSTGTVNEKLFFGSGTQLSVL.

Judged by abundance, this clone is medium-sized. This sequence joins TRBV11-3 and TRBJ2-5; the D gene is possibly TRBD2 (5 bases). V gave up 5 bases and J gave up 1 base, with 11 bases separating them. Germline loops: CDR1 SGHNT, CDR2 YENEEA. The CDR3 is 14 amino acids. CDR3 amino acids: CASSLRLFQETQYF. The CDR3 nucleotides are TGTGCCAGCAGCCTCAGACTATTCCAAGAGACCCAGTACTTC.

V and J are TRBV18 and TRBJ1-2; D may be TRBD1 (5 bases). V was pared by 8 bases and J by 4 bases, with 17 bases between. The CDR3 is made up of 14 amino acids. Germline V lookup: CDR1 KGHSH, CDR2 LQKENI. Written as DNA, the CDR3 is TGTGCCAGCCACTTAGGGCAGGGAGTCTATGGCTACACCTTC. Protein product: CASHLGQGVYGYTF. Supplemented by reference TRBV18 and TRBJ1-2, the full variable domain reads NAGVMQNPRHLVRRRGQEARLRCSPMKGHSHVYWYRQLPEEGLKFMVYLQKENIIDESGMPKERFSAEFPKEGPSILRIQQVVRGDSAAYFCASHLGQGVYGYTFGSGTRLTVV.